The 6 T cell receptor beta chains below were found in one sample sequenced in a study of T cell repertoires in cytomegalovirus infection. Each CDR3 protein is one row after TCRdb ran MiXCR on the reads. The table shows 200,000 to 300,000 distinct CDR3 sequences, with approximately 9% occurring only once. Sequenced input: PBMCs. These receptors all come from a human donor in good health (CMV status not recorded). Some clones in this sample may be carry-over from other donors' samples.

Comment on this clonotype: This may be a read error, as it is one base from a much larger clone. The chain recombines TRBV7-2 with TRBJ2-1; 9 bases agree with TRBD2. Germline V gene lookup returns CDR1 SGHTA and CDR2 FQGNSA. The trim removed 6 bases at V and 9 bases at J, leaving 15 bases unmatched. The CDR3 contains 16 residues. This CDR3 is CASSPGTSFFYSEQFF. The CDR3 DNA reads as TGTGCCAGCAGTCCCGGGACTAGCTTTTTTTATAGTGAGCAGTTCTTC.

This clonotype was recorded many times. The J gene is TRBJ2-2, the V gene TRBV7-9, with D maybe TRBD1 (6 bases). V was trimmed by 5 bases and J by 0 bases, leaving 28 bases between them. Germline V CDR1 and CDR2: SEHNR, FQNEAQ (reference sequence). This CDR3 contains 21 residues. CDR3 amino acids: CASSTSLGDTRTRTNTGELFF. In nucleotides, the CDR3 is TGTGCCAGCAGCACGTCGCTAGGGGACACGCGGACCCGTACGAACACCGGGGAGCTGTTTTTT. The entire variable domain, with the rest obtained from reference TRBV7-9 and TRBJ2-2, is as follows: DTGVSQNPRHKITKRGQNVTFRCDPISEHNRLYWYRQTLGQGPEFLTYFQNEAQLEKSRLLSDRFSAERPKGSFSTLEIQRTEQGDSAMYLCASSTSLGDTRTRTNTGELFFGEGSRLTVL.

This clonotype was detected many times. This rearrangement joins TRBV7-2 to TRBJ2-5, with unresolved D. Per germline, CDR1 SGHTA and CDR2 FQGNSA. V lost 1 base to trimming and J lost 2 bases, with 14 bases between them. The length of the CDR3 is 16 residues. The CDR3 coding sequence is TGTGCCAGCAGCTTAGGACCGCGATCAAGTCAAGAGACCCAGTACTTC. Its translation: CASSLGPRSSQETQYF.

This clonotype was counted ten times or more. This chain joins TRBV11-1 and TRBJ2-6; D gene ambiguous. Trimming left V 6 bases short and J 0 bases short, with 18 bases between. Germline CDR1 SGHAT, CDR2 FQDESV (reference sequence). The CDR3 sequence is 18 residues long. The CDR3 region is CASSTTRAGRSGANVLTF. The CDR3 DNA sequence: TGTGCCAGCAGTACCACCCGGGCAGGACGCTCTGGGGCCAACGTCCTGACTTTC.

There are many counts of this clonotype. This chain joins TRBV7-2 and TRBJ2-3, with 12 bases aligning to TRBD2. The CDR3 is made up of 16 amino acids. The trim removed 3 bases at V and 5 bases at J, leaving 6 bases unmatched. Germline values: CDR1 SGHTA, CDR2 FQGNSA. CDR3 in amino acids: CASSFLTSGRVDTQYF. DNA for the CDR3: TGTGCCAGCAGCTTCCTGACTAGCGGGAGAGTAGATACGCAGTATTTT.

This clonotype was counted many times. The V and J genes are TRBV7-8 and TRBJ2-2; D assignment may be TRBD1 or TRBD2 (5 bases each). This CDR3 is built from 16 residues. Looked up from germline, CDR1 is SGHVS and CDR2 is FQNEAQ. The V end was cut by 6 bases, the J end by 0 bases, with 14 bases between. DNA for the CDR3: TGTGCCAGCAGGTCGACCGGGACCGCGAACACCGGGGAGCTGTTTTTT. It specifies CASRSTGTANTGELFF.